Below, 17 T cell receptor beta chains from the same sample are listed, as sequenced in a study of blood T cell repertoires in COVID-19. The table came from immunoSEQ multiplex PCR; TCRdb's copy has only in-frame clones and leaves some out. The repertoire includes around 250,000 clones, around 86% of them detected once, and approximately 6.2% sits in the top ten. The material sequenced was peripheral blood. These receptor sequences come from a woman of 80 years or more with COVID-19, enrolled during active disease.

The J gene is TRBJ1-2, the V gene TRBV2; no definite D call. V lost 4 bases and J 2 bases, leaving 11 bases between the germline ends. Germline V gene data show CDR1 as SNHLY and CDR2 as FYNNEI. This CDR3 is built from 14 residues. The CDR3 DNA is TGTGCCAGCAGTGGCTTAGAACGGAACTATGGCTACACCTTC. This sequence encodes CASSGLERNYGYTF.

CDR3 protein: CASSQETGGRQAFF. CDR3 nucleotide sequence: TGCGCCAGCAGCCAAGAGACAGGGGGGCGCCAAGCTTTCTTT. The chain uses TRBV4-1 and TRBJ1-1, with 9 bases that match TRBD1. The CDR3 consists of 14 residues. Germline V lookup: CDR1 MGHRA, CDR2 YSYEKL. V shed 0 bases and J 9 bases; nucleotides not matched to a gene: 5.

The V call is TRBV10-3, the J call TRBJ1-6; D ambiguous. The CDR3 runs to 13 residues. V was clipped by 6 bases and J by 14 bases, with 17 bases between them. Germline values: CDR1 ENHRY, CDR2 SYGVKD. The CDR3 loop is CAISPRVEETLHF. In nucleotides, the CDR3 is TGTGCCATCAGCCCCCGGGTAGAGGAGACCCTCCACTTT.

The chain uses TRBV2 and TRBJ2-2; 11 bases line up with TRBD2. The length of the CDR3 is 15 residues. CDR1 and CDR2 (germline): SNHLY, FYNNEI. Trimming removed 4 bases from V and 6 bases from J; junction bases left unmatched: 4. CDR3 sequence (DNA): TGTGCCAGCAGTGCCTTGACTAGCGGGGCCGGGGAGCTGTTTTTT. It translates to CASSALTSGAGELFF.

This clone was seen once. The rearrangement links TRBV7-2 to TRBJ1-1; the match to TRBD1 covers 7 bases. The CDR3 is 11 residues long. Germline V CDR1 and CDR2: SGHTA, FQGNSA. V shed 6 bases and J 8 bases; nucleotides not matched to a gene: 3. CDR3 sequence reads: CASSGTVEAFF. CDR3 in DNA: TGTGCCAGCAGTGGGACAGTGGAAGCTTTCTTT.

The chain has TRBV5-4 and TRBJ2-1, with TRBD1 as a possible D gene (6 bases). Trimming stripped 4 bases from V and 4 bases from J, with 18 bases between. The CDR3 loop spans 16 amino acids. CDR1 SGHNT and CDR2 YYREEE come from the germline V gene (reference sequence). CDR3 loop: CASSPRPSGEYNEQFF. In DNA form, the CDR3 reads TGTGCCAGCAGCCCTCGTCCATCAGGGGAATACAATGAGCAGTTCTTC. Filled out from reference TRBV5-4 and TRBJ2-1, the complete variable domain reads ETGVTQSPTHLIKTRGQQVTLRCSSQSGHNTVSWYQQALGQGPQFIFQYYREEENGRGNFPPRFSGLQFPNYSSELNVNALELDDSALYLCASSPRPSGEYNEQFFGPGTRLTVL.

The V gene is TRBV10-3, the J gene TRBJ2-7; D not resolved. Germline V gene sequence: CDR1 ENHRY, CDR2 SYGVKD. V lost 4 bases and J 2 bases, leaving 6 bases between the germline ends. The CDR3 is 12 residues long. The CDR3 DNA sequence: TGTGCCATCAGTGGGTCTACCTACGAGCAGTACTTC. Protein product: CAISGSTYEQYF.

The chain couples TRBV29-1 to TRBJ2-1; 7 nucleotides agree with TRBD1. Germline-derived CDR1 and CDR2 are SQVTM and ANQGSEA. Trimming removed 4 bases from V and 7 bases from J; junction bases left unmatched: 4. This CDR3 comprises 12 residues. CDR3 residues: CSVGQGGNEQFF. The CDR3 DNA is TGCAGCGTTGGACAGGGTGGAAATGAGCAGTTCTTC.

The V call is TRBV6-5, the J call TRBJ1-2, with 7 bases fitting TRBD1. Germline V gives CDR1 MNHEY, CDR2 SVGAGI. The CDR3 loop spans 13 amino acids. J gave up 3 bases and V 8 bases, and 6 bases lay outside the gene matches. The CDR3 DNA reads as TGTGCCAGCGCGAGACAGGGAGACTATGGCTACACCTTC. This sequence encodes CASARQGDYGYTF.

V gene TRBV6-5 combines with J gene TRBJ1-2; no definite D call. Germline values: CDR1 MNHEY, CDR2 SVGAGI. V lost 2 bases to trimming and J lost 1 base, with 8 bases between them. The CDR3 consists of 14 residues. Written as DNA, the CDR3 is TGTGCCAGCAGTTACGCCGGGATTAACTATGGCTACACCTTC. Amino acids: CASSYAGINYGYTF.

The J gene is TRBJ2-2, the V gene TRBV10-2; 9 nucleotides line up with TRBD1. The CDR3 sequence is 18 residues long. Germline values: CDR1 WSHSY, CDR2 SAAADI. J gave up 2 bases and V 9 bases, and 16 bases lay outside the gene matches. CDR3 DNA: TGCGCCAGAAACCTTCTTCACCGGGACAGGGTAAACACCGGGGAGCTGTTTTTT. Its translation is CARNLLHRDRVNTGELFF.

The chain uses TRBV12-3 or TRBV12-4 and TRBJ2-7, with D possibly matching TRBD1 (6 bases). The CDR3 totals 12 residues. V was pared by 6 bases and J by 5 bases, with 11 bases between. The CDR3 sequence is CASRVQGNEQYF. The CDR3, as DNA: TGTGCCAGCAGGGTACAGGGAAACGAGCAGTACTTC.

This rearrangement joins TRBV5-4 to TRBJ1-1; a possible D gene is TRBD1 (6 bases). This CDR3 comprises 15 residues. Per germline, CDR1 SGHNT and CDR2 YYREEE (reference sequence). The V gene lost 0 bases and the J gene lost 1 base, with 10 bases spanning the gap. CDR3 sequence (DNA): TGTGCCAGCAGCTTGGAACGGACAGCGAACACTGAAGCTTTCTTT. Translated, it gives CASSLERTANTEAFF.

In this sample, this clone turned up once. V usage is TRBV21-1 and J usage is TRBJ1-5; TRBD1, the table's D call, lacks a check against the DNA. TRBV21-1 is labeled a pseudogene. The CDR3 totals 13 residues. The CDR3 coding sequence is TGTGCCAGCAGCAAACAGGGTACTCAGCCCCAGCATTTT. This gives the protein CASSKQGTQPQHF.

The chain uses TRBV6-1 and TRBJ1-2; D perhaps matches TRBD1 (6 bases). Trimming took off 7 bases at V and 3 bases at J, with 15 bases between the two ends. Germline V lookup: CDR1 MNHNS, CDR2 SASEGT. The length of the CDR3 is 14 residues. CDR3 amino acids: CASIQGGGDYGYTF. As DNA, the CDR3 is TGTGCCAGCATCCAAGGGGGAGGGGACTATGGCTACACCTTC.

J is TRBJ1-2 and V is TRBV20-1; D unresolved. This CDR3 contains 11 residues. CDR1 is DFQATT, CDR2 SNEGSKA, per germline (reference sequence). V was shortened by 6 bases and J by 9 bases, with 14 bases between the two germline ends. The CDR3 is CSARSGTSYTF. The CDR3 DNA reads as TGCAGTGCCCGAAGTGGTACTAGCTACACCTTC.

The gene calls are TRBV5-1 and TRBJ1-1; D unresolved. CDR1 SGHRS and CDR2 YFSETQ come from the germline V gene. Trimming shortened V by 2 bases and J by 4 bases, and 18 bases separated the two germline ends. The CDR3 consists of 16 residues. CDR3 sequence reads: CASSLGSEWQRTEAFF. Written as DNA, the CDR3 is TGCGCCAGCAGCTTAGGTTCTGAGTGGCAGCGCACTGAAGCTTTCTTT. Drawing the rest from reference TRBV5-1 and TRBJ1-1, the complete variable domain is KAGVTQTPRYLIKTRGQQVTLSCSPISGHRSVSWYQQTPGQGLQFLFEYFSETQRNKGNFPGRFSGRQFSNSRSEMNVSTLELGDSALYLCASSLGSEWQRTEAFFGQGTRLTVV.